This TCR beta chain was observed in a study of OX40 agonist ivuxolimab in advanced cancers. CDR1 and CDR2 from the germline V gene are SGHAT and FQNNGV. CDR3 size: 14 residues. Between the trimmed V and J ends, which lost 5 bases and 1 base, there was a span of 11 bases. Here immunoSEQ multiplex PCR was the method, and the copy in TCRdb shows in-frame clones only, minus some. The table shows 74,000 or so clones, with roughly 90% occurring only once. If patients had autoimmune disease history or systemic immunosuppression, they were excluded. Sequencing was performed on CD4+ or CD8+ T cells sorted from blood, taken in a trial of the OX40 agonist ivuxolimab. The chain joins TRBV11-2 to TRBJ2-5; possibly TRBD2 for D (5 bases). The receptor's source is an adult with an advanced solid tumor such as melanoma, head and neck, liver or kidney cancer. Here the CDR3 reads CASSRSGFQETQYF. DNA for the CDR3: TGTGCCAGCAGCAGAAGCGGATTCCAAGAGACCCAGTACTTC.